This passage covers 21 T cell receptor beta chains from one sample sequenced in a study of T cells in Graves' hyperthyroidism and ophthalmopathy. Amplification of TCR beta CDR3 regions was performed using RNA transcripts as template. The study used the HTBI primer set for a first-round RT-PCR of the TCR CDR3. Each CDR3 protein gets one entry after TCRdb re-called the multiplex PCR reads with MiXCR. The sample records 300,000 to 500,000 distinct CDR3 sequences, about 14% being singletons. The sequenced sample was blood. These receptors all stem from a middle-aged man with Graves' ophthalmopathy.

This clonotype was detected only a few times. The genes are TRBV9 and TRBJ2-2; 12 bases match TRBD1. Germline CDR1 and CDR2: SGDLS and YYNGEE. This CDR3 has 16 residues. V trimming: 2 bases; J trimming: 2 bases; junction bases outside the gene matches: 1. CDR3 region: CASSVGTGGNTGELFF. The CDR3 DNA sequence: TGTGCCAGCAGCGTTGGGACAGGGGGCAACACCGGGGAGCTGTTTTTT.

This clonotype was counted only a few times. This chain uses TRBV15 with TRBJ1-2, with D tentatively TRBD1 (5 bases). In germline, CDR1 is LNHNV, CDR2 YYDKDF (reference sequence). This CDR3 has 16 amino acids. V shed 4 bases and J shed 8 bases, with 23 bases lying between them. CDR3 DNA: TGTGCCACCAGCACCGAGGGTCGTCAGGGATTCAGGGGCTACACCTTC. This sequence encodes CATSTEGRQGFRGYTF.

This rearrangement joins TRBV2 to TRBJ2-3; 9 bases align to TRBD2. Germline values: CDR1 SNHLY, CDR2 FYNNEI. Losses at the gene ends were 4 bases for V and 4 bases for J; bases not matched to a gene: 6. The CDR3 is 15 residues long. The CDR3 reads CASSVLAGVSDTQYF. The CDR3 DNA reads as TGTGCCAGCAGTGTGTTAGCGGGAGTGTCAGATACGCAGTATTTT. Supplemented by reference TRBV2 and TRBJ2-3, the full variable domain reads EPEVTQTPSHQVTQMGQEVILRCVPISNHLYFYWYRQILGQKVEFLVSFYNNEISEKSEIFDDQFSVERPDGSNFTLKIRSTKLEDSAMYFCASSVLAGVSDTQYFGPGTRLTVL.

A few counts support this clonotype. The CDR3 DNA sequence: TGTGCCAGCTCCCCAGGTGTGGGCAGGGGCTACGAGCAGTACTTC. Translated: CASSPGVGRGYEQYF. The genes are TRBV18 and TRBJ2-7; D possibly corresponds to TRBD1 (6 bases). This CDR3 region has 15 residues. Germline V CDR1 and CDR2: KGHSH, LQKENI. The V gene lost 6 bases and the J gene lost 3 bases, with 18 bases spanning the gap.

This clonotype was observed many times. The rearrangement uses TRBV27 and TRBJ2-1; 10 bases align to TRBD2. The V and J ends lost 8 bases and 2 bases, in that order; junction bases with no gene match: 9. This CDR3 contains 16 residues. Germline loops: CDR1 MNHEY, CDR2 SMNVEV (reference sequence). CDR3 sequence: CASGRRAGGPYNEQFF. The CDR3 region has the DNA TGTGCCAGCGGGAGACGAGCGGGAGGGCCCTACAATGAGCAGTTCTTC.

This chain uses TRBV20-1 with TRBJ2-5; D remains ambiguous. The CDR3 runs 14 residues. V lost 6 bases, J lost 4 bases, and 18 bases lay in between. CDR1 and CDR2 (germline): DFQATT, SNEGSKA (reference sequence). The CDR3 bases are TGCAGTGCCTCATCCGCGTGGGCTGGAGAGACCCAGTACTTC. Protein product: CSASSAWAGETQYF.

The chain uses TRBV14 and TRBJ2-1; TRBD2 matches at 10 bases. The CDR3 is made up of 15 amino acids. Germline CDR1 is SGHDN and CDR2 is FVKESK. J was trimmed by 4 bases and V by 1 base; bases with no gene match: 1. The CDR3: CASSQALAGYNEQFF. The CDR3 DNA reads as TGTGCCAGCAGCCAAGCACTAGCGGGATACAATGAGCAGTTCTTC.

This clonotype came up many times. The genes are TRBV2 and TRBJ2-1; D unresolved. The CDR3 is made up of 14 amino acids. Trimming removed 7 bases at V and 7 bases at J, with 17 bases between. The V gene's germline CDR1 is SNHLY and CDR2 FYNNEI. CDR3 residues: CASTLRLEKNEQFF. CDR3 DNA sequence: TGTGCCAGCACCCTCAGACTGGAGAAGAATGAGCAGTTCTTC. The entire variable domain, with the rest obtained from reference TRBV2 and TRBJ2-1, is as follows: EPEVTQTPSHQVTQMGQEVILRCVPISNHLYFYWYRQILGQKVEFLVSFYNNEISEKSEIFDDQFSVERPDGSNFTLKIRSTKLEDSAMYFCASTLRLEKNEQFFGPGTRLTVL.

This clonotype was picked up many times. The junction shows a germline mismatch at one end, possibly a read error. This chain joins TRBV12-3 or TRBV12-4 and TRBJ2-1; D is uncertain. This CDR3 spans 15 amino acids. The CDR3 DNA reads TGTGCCAGCATTTTAGGGCACGGCTCCTACAATGAGCAGTTCTTC. This gives the protein CASILGHGSYNEQFF.

The chain links TRBV27 to TRBJ2-2, with 13 bases identical to TRBD2. Trimming at V came to 2 bases and at J to 0 bases, leaving 3 bases not matched to a gene. CDR1 is MNHEY, CDR2 SMNVEV, per germline (reference sequence). CDR3 length: 18 residues. CDR3 DNA: TGTGCCAGCAGTTTAGAAGGACTAGCGGGAGCGAACACCGGGGAGCTGTTTTTT. This encodes CASSLEGLAGANTGELFF.

V usage is TRBV28 and J usage is TRBJ1-2; perhaps TRBD1 as D (5 bases). V was cut by 3 bases and J by 4 bases, with 9 bases left in between. This CDR3 comprises 13 residues. CDR1 is MDHEN and CDR2 is SYDVKM in the germline V gene. CDR3 nucleotide sequence: TGTGCCAGCAGTTTCGCTCAGGGCTATGGCTACACCTTC. Residues: CASSFAQGYGYTF.

The sample holds many counts of this clonotype. The chain joins TRBV12-3 or TRBV12-4 to TRBJ1-1; TRBD1 matches at 8 bases. The CDR3 sequence is 16 residues long. The trim removed 1 base at V and 0 bases at J, leaving 4 bases unmatched. CDR3 sequence (DNA): TGTGCCAGCAGTTTAGGACAGGGGCGGATGAACACTGAAGCTTTCTTT. Encoded protein: CASSLGQGRMNTEAFF.

J is TRBJ2-5 and V is TRBV4-1, with TRBD2 matching 8 bases. The germline gives CDR1 MGHRA, CDR2 YSYEKL. This CDR3 contains 15 residues. V trimming: 5 bases; J trimming: 5 bases; junction bases outside the gene matches: 10. This CDR3 is CASSAPGGAGETQYF. CDR3 DNA: TGCGCCAGCAGCGCCCCGGGGGGGGCCGGGGAGACCCAGTACTTC.

This clonotype was observed at least ten times. The V and J genes are TRBV20-1 and TRBJ2-1, with 7 nucleotides matching TRBD1. V was clipped by 5 bases and J by 5 bases; unmatched bases: 15. Germline V gene data show CDR1 as DFQATT and CDR2 as SNEGSKA (reference sequence). CDR3 size: 16 residues. The CDR3: CSALSAGQAAHNEQFF. DNA for the CDR3: TGCAGTGCTCTCAGCGCCGGACAGGCGGCCCACAATGAGCAGTTCTTC.

This clonotype has ten or more counts. This rearrangement joins TRBV20-1 to TRBJ2-3; TRBD1 or TRBD2 may be the D gene (5 bases each). The germline V and J ends were trimmed by 0 bases and 4 bases, with 17 bases remaining between them. Germline CDR1 DFQATT, CDR2 SNEGSKA (reference sequence). CDR3 length equals 16 residues. CDR3 protein: CSARDEGRAEADTQYF. In nucleotides, the CDR3 is TGCAGTGCTAGAGACGAGGGGCGAGCAGAGGCAGATACGCAGTATTTT.

The table lists this clonotype with many counts. V gene TRBV18 combines with J gene TRBJ2-1; possible D gene TRBD2, 5 bases. Germline CDR1 is KGHSH and CDR2 is LQKENI. The CDR3 is 12 amino acids. With 6 bases removed from V and 10 bases from J, the gap between germline ends came to 13 bases. DNA of the CDR3: TGTGCCAGCTCTCCCGGGGAATACGAGCAGTTCTTC. This codes for CASSPGEYEQFF.

About this clonotype itself: One base away lies a much larger clone, so this may be a sequencing read error. V is TRBV27 and J is TRBJ2-7, with 8 bases matching TRBD1. From germline, CDR1 is MNHEY and CDR2 SMNVEV (reference sequence). The CDR3 length is 15 residues. The CDR3 reads CASSIGQGAGGEQHF. The CDR3 nucleotides read TGTGCCAGCAGTATAGGGCAGGGGGCCGGGGGCGAGCAGCACTTC.

At least ten counts were recorded for this clonotype. In nucleotides, the CDR3 is TGTGCCAGCAGCTTAGGTGGTGCACAGGGCAGGAGCTACACCTTC. Translating it yields CASSLGGAQGRSYTF. The chain has TRBV11-3 and TRBJ1-2; TRBD1 is a possible D gene (6 bases). Per the germline V gene, CDR1 is SGHNT and CDR2 is YENEEA. V was shortened by 1 base and J by 9 bases, with 18 bases between the two germline ends. The CDR3 length is 15 residues.

In its sample, this clonotype was seen once. The chain links TRBV28 to TRBJ2-5, with 9 nucleotides matching TRBD1. Germline CDR1 reads MDHEN; CDR2 reads SYDVKM. The CDR3 has 15 residues. J was trimmed by 3 bases and V by 6 bases; bases with no gene match: 8. The CDR3: CASRGTGTGKETQYF. CDR3 nucleotide sequence: TGTGCCAGCAGGGGTACCGGGACAGGGAAAGAGACCCAGTACTTC.

This clonotype was seen a handful of times. The genes are TRBV28 and TRBJ1-6, with a possible D match to TRBD1 (5 bases). CDR3 size: 14 residues. Germline CDR1 reads MDHEN; CDR2 reads SYDVKM. V was pared by 1 base and J by 7 bases, with 8 bases between. CDR3 region: CASSLSGWNSPLHF. The CDR3 region has the DNA TGTGCCAGCAGTTTATCAGGGTGGAATTCACCCCTCCACTTT.

About this clonotype: This may be a read error: a much more frequent sequence differs by one nucleotide. The genes are TRBV11-2 and TRBJ1-1; D gene ambiguous. Germline assignment: CDR1 SGHAT and CDR2 FQNNGV. CDR3 size: 17 residues. Between the trimmed V and J ends, which lost 2 bases and 0 bases, there was a span of 16 bases. CDR3 nucleotide sequence: TGTGCCAGCAGCTTAAACCCCGGGCAGAGTATGAACACTGAAGCTTTCTTT. Translating it yields CASSLNPGQSMNTEAFF.